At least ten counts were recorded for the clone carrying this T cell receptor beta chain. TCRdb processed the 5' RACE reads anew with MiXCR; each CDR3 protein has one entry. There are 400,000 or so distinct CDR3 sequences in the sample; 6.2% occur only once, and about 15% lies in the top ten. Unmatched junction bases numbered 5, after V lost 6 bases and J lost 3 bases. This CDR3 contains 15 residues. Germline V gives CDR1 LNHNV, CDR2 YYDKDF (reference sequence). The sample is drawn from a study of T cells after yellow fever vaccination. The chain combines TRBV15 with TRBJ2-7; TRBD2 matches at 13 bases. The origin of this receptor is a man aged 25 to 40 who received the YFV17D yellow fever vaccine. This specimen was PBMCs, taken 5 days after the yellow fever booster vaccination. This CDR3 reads CATRARTSGSYEQYF. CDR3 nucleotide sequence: TGTGCCACCAGAGCTCGGACTAGCGGGAGCTACGAGCAGTACTTC. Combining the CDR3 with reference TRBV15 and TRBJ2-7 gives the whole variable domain DAMVIQNPRYQVTQFGKPVTLSCSQTLNHNVMYWYQQKSSQAPKLLFHYYDKDFNNEADTPDNFQSRRPNTSFCFLDIRSPGLGDTAMYLCATRARTSGSYEQYFGPGTRLTVT.